These 12 T cell receptor beta chains were sequenced from one sample in a study of blood T cell repertoires in COVID-19. The repertoire was sequenced with immunoSEQ multiplex PCR; TCRdb's copy has only in-frame clones and lacks some. The data show fewer than 300,000 clones, roughly four fifths seen once. The sequencing input was peripheral blood. Receptor source: a woman aged 45-65 years who had recovered from COVID-19.

This clone was observed a handful of times. This sequence joins TRBV7-7 and TRBJ2-1; perhaps TRBD2 as D (6 bases). The CDR3 consists of 16 residues. The germline V gene encodes CDR1 SSHAT and CDR2 FNYEAQ (reference sequence). V dropped 3 bases and J dropped 3 bases, with 15 bases sitting between them. The CDR3 protein is CASSFGLAESYNEQFF. CDR3 coding DNA: TGTGCCAGCAGCTTTGGGTTAGCGGAGAGCTACAATGAGCAGTTCTTC.

This sequence joins TRBV11-2 and TRBJ1-2, with a possible D match to TRBD1 (5 bases). Germline values: CDR1 SGHAT, CDR2 FQNNGV. This CDR3 is built from 16 residues. V lost 5 bases to trimming and J lost 2 bases, with 18 bases between them. The DNA of the CDR3 is TGTGCCAGCAGCCCAGGACGACAGCGGGGGAACTATGGCTACACCTTC. It codes for CASSPGRQRGNYGYTF. The variable domain in full, with the rest retrieved from reference TRBV11-2 and TRBJ1-2, is EAGVAQSPRYKIIEKRQSVAFWCNPISGHATLYWYQQILGQGPKLLIQFQNNGVVDDSQLPKDRFSAERLKGVDSTLKIQPAKLEDSAVYLCASSPGRQRGNYGYTFGSGTRLTVV.

As concerns this clone: In the same sample, other DNA sequences code for this CDR3. The chain joins TRBV5-4 to TRBJ2-7; 12 bases align to TRBD2. Germline loops: CDR1 SGHNT, CDR2 YYREEE (reference sequence). The CDR3 sequence is 15 residues long. J was trimmed by 4 bases and V by 0 bases; bases with no gene match: 2. This CDR3 reads CASSLGTSGEYEQYF. CDR3 DNA: TGTGCCAGCAGCTTGGGGACTAGCGGGGAGTACGAGCAGTACTTC.

This chain connects TRBV28 to TRBJ2-5, with D perhaps TRBD1 (5 bases). The CDR3 totals 13 residues. V was cut by 6 bases and J by 0 bases, with 8 bases left in between. Germline CDR1 MDHEN, CDR2 SYDVKM. The CDR3 DNA sequence: TGTGCCAGCAGGGGGCCCTACCAAGAGACCCAGTACTTC. Translation gives CASRGPYQETQYF.

The chain carries TRBV28 and TRBJ2-1, with no clear D. Germline assignment: CDR1 MDHEN and CDR2 SYDVKM. The V gene lost 6 bases and the J gene lost 10 bases, with 10 bases spanning the gap. The CDR3 length is 11 residues. The CDR3 is CASSHPREQFF. CDR3 nucleotides: TGTGCCAGCAGCCACCCTAGGGAGCAGTTCTTC. The full variable domain, with the rest looked up from reference TRBV28 and TRBJ2-1, is DVKVTQSSRYLVKRTGEKVFLECVQDMDHENMFWYRQDPGLGLRLIYFSYDVKMKEKGDIPEGYSVSREKKERFSLILESASTNQTSMYLCASSHPREQFFGPGTRLTVL.

This rearrangement joins TRBV11-2 to TRBJ2-7, with TRBD2 as a possible D gene (5 bases). V lost 5 bases, J lost 3 bases, and 14 bases lay in between. Germline CDR1 and CDR2: SGHAT and FQNNGV. The CDR3 is made up of 14 amino acids. The CDR3 loop is CASSLSGGLYEQYF. CDR3 bases: TGTGCCAGCAGCCTAAGCGGTGGGCTCTACGAGCAGTACTTC.

This chain connects TRBV24-1 to TRBJ2-5; TRBD2 aligns across 7 bases. Germline CDR1 KGHDR, CDR2 SFDVKD. The V and J ends lost 6 bases and 1 base, in that order; junction bases with no gene match: 4. The CDR3 covers 14 residues. The CDR3: CATSRGGGQETQYF. The DNA of the CDR3 is TGTGCCACCAGTCGGGGCGGGGGCCAAGAGACCCAGTACTTC.

This chain links TRBV24-1 with TRBJ2-1; tentatively, D is TRBD1 (5 bases). Trimming removed 4 bases from V and 4 bases from J, with 19 bases in between. The CDR3 consists of 17 residues. Germline V gene sequence: CDR1 KGHDR, CDR2 SFDVKD. The CDR3 reads CATSEPDSRPEYNEQFF. The CDR3 coding sequence is TGTGCCACCAGTGAACCCGACAGCCGCCCCGAATACAATGAGCAGTTCTTC.

V is TRBV28 and J is TRBJ2-7, with D maybe TRBD2 (6 bases). Trimming removed 3 bases at V and 12 bases at J, with 15 bases between. CDR1 and CDR2 (germline): MDHEN, SYDVKM. The CDR3 totals 12 residues. CDR3 loop: CASSLGTATWYF. In nucleotides, the CDR3 is TGTGCCAGCAGTTTGGGGACTGCTACCTGGTACTTC.

V gene TRBV19 combines with J gene TRBJ2-1; 10 bases line up with TRBD2. The germline gives CDR1 LNHDA, CDR2 SQIVND (reference sequence). The CDR3 is 14 amino acids. V shed 5 bases and J 9 bases; nucleotides not matched to a gene: 7. The chain's CDR3 is CASSPASGGSEQFF. CDR3 bases: TGTGCCAGTAGTCCGGCTAGCGGGGGTTCTGAGCAGTTCTTC.

A note on this clone: A junction end diverges from the germline sequence, so it may reflect a read error. V usage is TRBV2 and J usage is TRBJ2-5; 14 bases match TRBD2. The V gene's germline CDR1 is SNHLY and CDR2 FYNNEI. The CDR3 sequence is 15 residues long. In nucleotides, the CDR3 is TGTGCCAGCAGGGAAGGGACTAGCGGGGGAAAGACCCAGTACTTC. It translates to CASREGTSGGKTQYF.

This sequence joins TRBV28 and TRBJ2-1; TRBD1 aligns across 8 bases. With V trimmed by 6 bases and J by 6 bases, 13 bases remained unmatched. The V gene's germline CDR1 is MDHEN and CDR2 SYDVKM. The CDR3 length is 16 residues. As DNA, the CDR3 is TGTGCCAGCAGAGAGACAGGGGCGCTTCTTCTCAATGAGCAGTTCTTC. Translating gives CASRETGALLLNEQFF.